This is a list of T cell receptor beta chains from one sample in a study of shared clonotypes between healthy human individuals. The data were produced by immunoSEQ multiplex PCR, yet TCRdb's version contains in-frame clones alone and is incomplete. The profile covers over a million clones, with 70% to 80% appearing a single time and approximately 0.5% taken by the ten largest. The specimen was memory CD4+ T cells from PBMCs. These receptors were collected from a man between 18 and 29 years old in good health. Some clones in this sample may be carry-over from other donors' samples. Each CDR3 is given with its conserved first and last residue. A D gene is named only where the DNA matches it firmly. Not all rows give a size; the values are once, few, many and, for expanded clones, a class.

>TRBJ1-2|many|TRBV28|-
CASSGHRGARGYTF
TGTGCCAGCAGTGGGCACCGCGGGGCACGGGGCTACACCTTC
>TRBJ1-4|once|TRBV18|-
CASSSTSGLELVELFF
TGTGCCAGCTCATCAACGTCAGGCCTAGAACTTGTAGAACTGTTTTTT
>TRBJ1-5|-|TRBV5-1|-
CASSPTHSNQPQHF
TGCGCCAGCAGCCCGACACATAGCAATCAGCCCCAGCATTTT
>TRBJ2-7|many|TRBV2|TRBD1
CASWGQRNYEQYF
TGTGCCAGCTGGGGACAGAGAAACTACGAGCAGTACTTC
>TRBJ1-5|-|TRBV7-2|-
CASSLAAQNQPQHF
TGTGCCAGCAGCTTAGCCGCTCAGAATCAGCCCCAGCATTTT
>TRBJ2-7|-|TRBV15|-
CATSRDLWDKSYEQYF
TGTGCCACCAGCAGAGATCTCTGGGACAAGTCCTACGAGCAGTACTTC
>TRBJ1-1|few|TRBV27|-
CASSLELAAVNTEAFF
TGTGCCAGCAGTTTAGAGTTGGCGGCTGTAAACACTGAAGCTTTCTTT
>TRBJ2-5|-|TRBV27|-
CASRRDFQETQYF
TGTGCCAGCAGGCGGGATTTCCAAGAGACCCAGTACTTC
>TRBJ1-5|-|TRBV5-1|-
CASSREPSQPQHF
TGCGCCAGCAGCCGAGAGCCGAGTCAGCCCCAGCATTTT
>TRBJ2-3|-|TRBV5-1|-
CASSLNRGFDTQYF
TGCGCCAGCAGCTTGAATCGCGGGTTCGATACGCAGTATTTT
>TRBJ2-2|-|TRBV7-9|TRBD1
CASRHPGRTGDTGELFF
TGTGCCAGCAGGCATCCGGGACGGACAGGCGACACCGGGGAGCTGTTTTTT
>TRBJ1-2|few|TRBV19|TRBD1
CASSDRDRGSDYTF
TGTGCCAGTAGTGACCGGGACAGGGGGTCTGACTACACCTTC
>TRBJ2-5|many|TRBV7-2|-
CASSSQGGEETQYF
TGTGCCAGCAGCTCACAGGGGGGGGAGGAGACCCAGTACTTC